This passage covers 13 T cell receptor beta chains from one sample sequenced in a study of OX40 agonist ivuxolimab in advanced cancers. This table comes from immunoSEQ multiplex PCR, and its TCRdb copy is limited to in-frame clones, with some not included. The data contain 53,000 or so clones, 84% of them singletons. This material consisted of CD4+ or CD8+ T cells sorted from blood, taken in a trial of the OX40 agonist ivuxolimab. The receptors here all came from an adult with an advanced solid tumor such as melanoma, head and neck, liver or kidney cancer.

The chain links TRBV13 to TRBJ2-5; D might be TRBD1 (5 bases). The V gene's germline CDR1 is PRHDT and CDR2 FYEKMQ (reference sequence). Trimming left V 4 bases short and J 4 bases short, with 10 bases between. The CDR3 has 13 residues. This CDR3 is CASSSLRGETQYF. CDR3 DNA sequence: TGTGCCAGCAGCTCCCTTAGGGGAGAGACCCAGTACTTC.

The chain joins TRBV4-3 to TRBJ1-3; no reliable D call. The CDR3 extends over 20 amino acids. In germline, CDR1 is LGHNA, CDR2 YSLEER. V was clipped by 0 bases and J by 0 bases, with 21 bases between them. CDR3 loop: CASSQEWEGHLPPSGNTIYF. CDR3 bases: TGCGCCAGCAGCCAAGAATGGGAGGGCCACTTACCTCCCTCTGGAAACACCATATATTTT.

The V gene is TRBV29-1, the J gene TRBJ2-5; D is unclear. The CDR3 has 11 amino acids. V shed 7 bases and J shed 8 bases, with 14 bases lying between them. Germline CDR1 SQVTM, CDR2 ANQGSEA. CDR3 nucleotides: TGCAGCGCACAGAAGGCAAGAACCCAGTACTTC. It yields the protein CSAQKARTQYF.

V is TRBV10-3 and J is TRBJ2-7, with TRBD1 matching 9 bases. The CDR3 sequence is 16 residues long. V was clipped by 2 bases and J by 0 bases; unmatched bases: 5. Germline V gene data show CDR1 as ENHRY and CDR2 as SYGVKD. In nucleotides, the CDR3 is TGTGCCATCAGTGAGCCCGGACAGGGGAGCTCCTACGAGCAGTACTTC. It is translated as CAISEPGQGSSYEQYF.

The CDR3 coding sequence is TGTGCCAGCAGCCCTCCTAATAGGGATAATGAGCAGTTCTTC. Translation: CASSPPNRDNEQFF. The chain recombines TRBV7-3 with TRBJ2-1; no definite D call. CDR1 SGHTA and CDR2 FQGTGA come from the germline V gene. The CDR3 is made up of 14 amino acids. The V end was cut by 5 bases, the J end by 7 bases, with 15 bases between.

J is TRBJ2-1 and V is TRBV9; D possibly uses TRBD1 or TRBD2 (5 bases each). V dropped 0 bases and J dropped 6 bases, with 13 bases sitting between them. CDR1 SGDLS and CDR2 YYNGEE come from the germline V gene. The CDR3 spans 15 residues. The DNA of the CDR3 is TGTGCCAGCAGCGTAGCCCCGGGACCACCCAATGAGCAGTTCTTC. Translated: CASSVAPGPPNEQFF.

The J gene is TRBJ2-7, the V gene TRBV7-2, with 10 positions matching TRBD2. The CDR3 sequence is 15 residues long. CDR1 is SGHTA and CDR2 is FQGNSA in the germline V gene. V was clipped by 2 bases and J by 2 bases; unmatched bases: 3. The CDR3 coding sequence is TGTGCCAGCAGCTTACTAGCGGGAGACCCCTACGAGCAGTACTTC. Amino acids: CASSLLAGDPYEQYF.

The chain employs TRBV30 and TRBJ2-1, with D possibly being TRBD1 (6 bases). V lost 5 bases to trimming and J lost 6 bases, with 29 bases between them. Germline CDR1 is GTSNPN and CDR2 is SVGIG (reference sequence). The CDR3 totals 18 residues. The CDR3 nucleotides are TGTGCCTGGCGGTACCGCACCGGACAGATGTTTTTAGTCAATGAGCAGTTCTTC. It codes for CAWRYRTGQMFLVNEQFF. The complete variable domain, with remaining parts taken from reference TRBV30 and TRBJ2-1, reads SQTIHQWPATLVQPVGSPLSLECTVEGTSNPNLYWYRQAAGRGLQLLFYSVGIGQISSEVPQNLSASRPQDRQFILSSKKLLLSDSGFYLCAWRYRTGQMFLVNEQFFGPGTRLTVL.

CDR3 sequence reads: CASSQGTEAFF. In nucleotides, the CDR3 is TGTGCCAGCTCCCAGGGAACTGAAGCTTTCTTT. V is TRBV6-1 and J is TRBJ1-1; a weak D match, TRBD1 (5 bases). V gave up 8 bases and J gave up 5 bases, with 9 bases separating them. Germline CDR1 is MNHNS and CDR2 is SASEGT. The CDR3 is 11 amino acids.

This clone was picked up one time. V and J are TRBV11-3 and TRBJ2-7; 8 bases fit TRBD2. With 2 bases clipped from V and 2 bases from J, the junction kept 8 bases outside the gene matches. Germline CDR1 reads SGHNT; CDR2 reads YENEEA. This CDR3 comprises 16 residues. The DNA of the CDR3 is TGTGCCAGCAGCTTAAGGCGGGAGGCGGGAGCCTACGAGCAGTACTTC. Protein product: CASSLRREAGAYEQYF.

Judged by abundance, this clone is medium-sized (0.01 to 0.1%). Here the CDR3 DNA reads TGCAGCGTTGACCCTGACAGGGGAGGGGGCTACACCTTC. Its protein product is CSVDPDRGGGYTF. The chain joins TRBV29-1 to TRBJ1-2, with TRBD1 matching over 8 bases. The CDR3 consists of 13 residues. Germline CDR1 reads SQVTM; CDR2 reads ANQGSEA. J gave up 8 bases and V 3 bases, and 8 bases lay outside the gene matches.

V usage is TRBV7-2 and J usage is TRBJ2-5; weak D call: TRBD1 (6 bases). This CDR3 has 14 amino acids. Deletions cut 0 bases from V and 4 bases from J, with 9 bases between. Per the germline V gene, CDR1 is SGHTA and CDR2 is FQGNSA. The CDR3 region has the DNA TGTGCCAGCAGCTTAGCTATGGGGGCAGAGACCCAGTACTTC. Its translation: CASSLAMGAETQYF.

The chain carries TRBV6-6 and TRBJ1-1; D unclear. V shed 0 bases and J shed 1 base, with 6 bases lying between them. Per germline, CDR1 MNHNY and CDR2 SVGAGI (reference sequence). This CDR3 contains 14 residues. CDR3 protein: CASSYSARNTEAFF. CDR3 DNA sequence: TGTGCCAGCAGTTACTCGGCGAGGAACACTGAAGCTTTCTTT.